Only a few counts were recorded for the clone carrying this T cell receptor (beta chain). Its antigen is undetermined. The sample belongs to a study of T cells after yellow fever vaccination. Study-level background: SMART-Seq v4 Ultra Low Input prepared libraries from low-cell fractions.

Trimming left V 2 bases short and J 3 bases short, with 8 bases between. Germline CDR1 and CDR2: MDHEN and SYDVKM. The CDR3 spans 14 residues. TCRdb reprocessed the 5' RACE reads via MiXCR and lists one record per CDR3 protein. The table includes 300,000 to 400,000 distinct CDR3 sequences, roughly 8% detected once. Points from the study as a whole: Some clonotypes, a small share, were shared between CD4 and CD8 compartments.

V is TRBV28 and J is TRBJ1-5; D remains ambiguous. The sequencing used PBMCs, collected about 49 days after the first yellow fever vaccination. The TCR was taken from a man aged 18 to 29 who received the YFV17D yellow fever vaccine. The CDR3 here is CASSLTSFNQPQHF. The CDR3 nucleotides are TGTGCCAGCAGTTTAACCAGTTTCAATCAGCCCCAGCATTTT.